A single sample gave rise to the 12 T cell receptor beta chains below, sequenced in a study of cytomegalovirus exposure and HLA in healthy donors. PCR employed 60 Vbeta and 13 Jbeta primers. Using immunoSEQ multiplex PCR, the repertoire was profiled, and TCRdb retains in-frame clones only, with some absent. The sample has about 34,000 clones; the top ten hold roughly 3.5%. The sequencing sample was made of PBMCs. The receptors were gathered from a woman between 35 and 50 years old in good health and CMV-seropositive.

The V and J genes are TRBV9 and TRBJ2-7; TRBD2 matches at 9 bases. The CDR3 spans 14 residues. Germline V gene lookup returns CDR1 SGDLS and CDR2 YYNGEE. Losses at the gene ends were 0 bases for V and 2 bases for J; bases not matched to a gene: 0. CDR3 loop: CASSVGLAAYEQYF. CDR3 coding DNA: TGTGCCAGCAGCGTAGGACTAGCGGCCTACGAGCAGTACTTC.

This chain links TRBV28 with TRBJ1-5, with a possible D match to TRBD1 (5 bases). Trimming removed 6 bases from V and 8 bases from J, with 17 bases in between. Per the germline V gene, CDR1 is MDHEN and CDR2 is SYDVKM. There are 14 residues in the CDR3. In DNA form, the CDR3 reads TGTGCCAGCAGCCCAGGCCAGGGCGCGGAGCCCCAGCATTTT. Its protein product is CASSPGQGAEPQHF.

In terms of frequency, this clone is medium-sized. CDR3 sequence (DNA): TGTGCCAGCAGTGCAGTCCGAAACACCATATATTTT. This sequence encodes CASSAVRNTIYF. This chain links TRBV6-1 with TRBJ1-3; no definite D call. This CDR3 has 12 amino acids. V lost 4 bases to trimming and J lost 5 bases, with 6 bases between them. In germline, CDR1 is MNHNS, CDR2 SASEGT.

V and J are TRBV2 and TRBJ1-4, with 10 nucleotides matching TRBD1. CDR3 size: 14 residues. The V gene's germline CDR1 is SNHLY and CDR2 FYNNEI. With V trimmed by 6 bases and J by 5 bases, 3 bases remained unmatched. The DNA for the CDR3 is TGTGCCAGCAGGCCGGGACAGGGGAATGAAAAACTGTTTTTT. As protein: CASRPGQGNEKLFF.

The chain joins TRBV5-1 to TRBJ1-1; D remains unclear. Germline V gene sequence: CDR1 SGHRS, CDR2 YFSETQ. This CDR3 region has 14 residues. The V gene lost 0 bases and the J gene lost 3 bases, with 9 bases spanning the gap. The CDR3 protein is CASSLVRGDTEAFF. CDR3 nucleotide sequence: TGCGCCAGCAGCTTGGTTCGGGGTGACACTGAAGCTTTCTTT.

The CDR3 protein is CASSQPQGWYPTNEKLFF. The DNA of the CDR3 is TGCGCCAGCAGCCAACCACAGGGATGGTACCCAACTAATGAAAAACTGTTTTTT. This chain uses TRBV4-1 with TRBJ1-4; D perhaps matches TRBD1 (6 bases). This CDR3 spans 18 amino acids. Germline loops: CDR1 MGHRA, CDR2 YSYEKL. Trimming shortened V by 2 bases and J by 0 bases, and 16 bases separated the two germline ends.

The chain links TRBV6-6 to TRBJ2-7; D perhaps matches TRBD2 (6 bases). In germline, CDR1 is MNHNY, CDR2 SVGAGI (reference sequence). The CDR3 is 12 residues long. V gave up 2 bases and J gave up 5 bases, with 7 bases separating them. The CDR3 DNA is TGTGCCAGCAGTTACACGGGAGACGAGCAGTACTTC. The encoded protein is CASSYTGDEQYF.

V usage is TRBV6-5 and J usage is TRBJ2-7; unclear D gene. Germline assignment: CDR1 MNHEY and CDR2 SVGAGI. The V end was cut by 0 bases, the J end by 7 bases, with 4 bases between. The CDR3 runs to 11 residues. CDR3 sequence reads: CASSYSGEQYF. CDR3 sequence (DNA): TGTGCCAGCAGTTACTCCGGGGAGCAGTACTTC.

The chain recombines TRBV7-9 with TRBJ2-7; a weak D match, TRBD2 (7 bases). This CDR3 is built from 16 residues. CDR1 SEHNR and CDR2 FQNEAQ come from the germline V gene (reference sequence). Trimming stripped 5 bases from V and 2 bases from J, with 19 bases between. The CDR3 protein is CASSQAKGGGTYEQYF. The CDR3 DNA reads TGTGCCAGCAGCCAAGCCAAAGGGGGGGGGACCTACGAGCAGTACTTC.

The chain recombines TRBV5-1 with TRBJ2-1; D perhaps matches TRBD2 (6 bases). V dropped 1 base and J dropped 5 bases, with 10 bases sitting between them. The CDR3 has 14 amino acids. The germline V gene encodes CDR1 SGHRS and CDR2 YFSETQ. This CDR3 reads CASSLREYNNEQFF. The DNA of the CDR3 is TGCGCCAGCAGCTTGCGGGAGTACAACAATGAGCAGTTCTTC.

V is TRBV7-3 and J is TRBJ2-5; 9 bases agree with TRBD2. V was clipped by 5 bases and J by 11 bases; unmatched bases: 15. The germline CDR1 and CDR2 sequences are SGHTA and FQGTGA. The CDR3 spans 15 residues. The CDR3 DNA sequence: TGTGCCAGCAGCCAGGGGGTAGCGGGAGTGAGTGAGCAGTACTTC. Protein: CASSQGVAGVSEQYF.

V is TRBV4-1 and J is TRBJ2-1; TRBD2 agrees at 11 bases. From germline, CDR1 is MGHRA and CDR2 YSYEKL. V was clipped by 0 bases and J by 4 bases; unmatched bases: 11. The CDR3 spans 19 residues. The CDR3 region has the DNA TGCGCCAGCAGCCAAGATATTAGGGGGCTAGCGGGAGGTTACAATGAGCAGTTCTTC. It yields the protein CASSQDIRGLAGGYNEQFF.